The clone carrying this T cell receptor (beta chain) was detected only once. The antigen is unknown. An end of the junction differs from the germline gene, which may be a read error. The germline CDR1 and CDR2 sequences are MNHEY and SVGAGI. The length of the CDR3 is 15 residues. The entry originates in a study of post-analysis software for immune sequencing data. Study overall: The courses of disease that were included comprised relapsing-remitting, secondary progressive and progressive-relapsing multiple sclerosis.

TCR beta libraries were prepared from cDNA with unique molecular identifiers. There were roughly 0.95 to 10 million T cells, and about 540,000 cDNA molecules came from them. TCRdb processed the PCR reads anew with MiXCR; each CDR3 protein has one entry. Here the sample spans 600,000 to 750,000 distinct CDR3 sequences, 59% being singletons. Study results and limitations: Among multiple sclerosis patients, normalized Chao1 diversity was significantly below that of controls. Samples from one preparation batch, clustered by F measure, grouped strongly together. With TRBV5-6, TRBV5-1 and TRBV20-1 included, about 5 TRBV segments were more frequent in patients than in controls.

This clonotype originated in a girl aged 2-10 years with multiple sclerosis. The sample consisted of blood. The chain combines TRBV6-5 with TRBJ2-4; possibly TRBD1 for D (5 bases). CDR3 bases: TGTGCCAGCAGTCCACGACAGAGGAGCTCCTACGAGCAGTACTTT. Protein: CASSPRQRSSYEQYF.